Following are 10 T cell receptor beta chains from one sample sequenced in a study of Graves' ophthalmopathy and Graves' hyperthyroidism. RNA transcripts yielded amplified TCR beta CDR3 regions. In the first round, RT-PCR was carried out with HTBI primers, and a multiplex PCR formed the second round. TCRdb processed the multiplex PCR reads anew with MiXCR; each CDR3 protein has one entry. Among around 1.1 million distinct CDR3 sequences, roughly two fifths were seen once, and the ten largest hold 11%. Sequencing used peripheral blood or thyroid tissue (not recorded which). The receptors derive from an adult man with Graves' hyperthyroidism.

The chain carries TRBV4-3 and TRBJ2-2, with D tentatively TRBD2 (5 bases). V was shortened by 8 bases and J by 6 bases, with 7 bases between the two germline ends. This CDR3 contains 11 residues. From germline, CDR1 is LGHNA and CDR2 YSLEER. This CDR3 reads CASLGAGELFF. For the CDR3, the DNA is TGCGCCAGCCTCGGGGCCGGGGAGCTGTTTTTT.

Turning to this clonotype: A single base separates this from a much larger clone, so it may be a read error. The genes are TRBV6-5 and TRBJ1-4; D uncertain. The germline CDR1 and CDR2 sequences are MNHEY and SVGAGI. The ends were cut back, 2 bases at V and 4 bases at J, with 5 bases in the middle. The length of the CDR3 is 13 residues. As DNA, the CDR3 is TGTGCCAGCAGTTACAAGGGTAATGAAAAACTGTTTTTT. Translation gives CASSYKGNEKLFF.

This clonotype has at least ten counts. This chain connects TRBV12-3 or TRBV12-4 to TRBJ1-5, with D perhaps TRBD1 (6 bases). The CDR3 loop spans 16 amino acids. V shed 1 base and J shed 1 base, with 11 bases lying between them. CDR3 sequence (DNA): TGTGCCAGCAGTTTAGGGAAAGGGGGAAGCAATCAGCCCCAGCATTTT. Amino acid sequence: CASSLGKGGSNQPQHF.

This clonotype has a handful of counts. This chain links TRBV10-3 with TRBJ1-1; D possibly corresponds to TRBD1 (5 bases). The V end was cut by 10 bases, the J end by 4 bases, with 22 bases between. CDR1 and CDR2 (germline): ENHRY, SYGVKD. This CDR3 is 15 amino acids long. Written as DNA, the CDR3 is TGTGCCAGCCTCCCAGGTCACAGGCAGGGCACTGAAGCTTTCTTT. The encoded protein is CASLPGHRQGTEAFF.

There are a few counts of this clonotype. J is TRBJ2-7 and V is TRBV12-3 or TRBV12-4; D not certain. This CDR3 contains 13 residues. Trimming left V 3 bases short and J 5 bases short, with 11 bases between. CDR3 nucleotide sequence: TGTGCCAGCAGTTTTGGGAAGCTCGACGAGCAGTACTTC. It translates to CASSFGKLDEQYF.

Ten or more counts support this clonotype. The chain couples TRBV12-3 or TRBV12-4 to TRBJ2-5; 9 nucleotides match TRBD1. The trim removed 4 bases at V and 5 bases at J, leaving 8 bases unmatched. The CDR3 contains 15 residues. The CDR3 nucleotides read TGTGCCAGCAGTTCCACAGGGGGCGCTGAGGAGACCCAGTACTTC. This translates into CASSSTGGAEETQYF.

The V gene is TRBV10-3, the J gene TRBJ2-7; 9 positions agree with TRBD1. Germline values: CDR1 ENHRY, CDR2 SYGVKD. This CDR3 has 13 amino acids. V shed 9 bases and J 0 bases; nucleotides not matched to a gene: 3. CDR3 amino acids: CAMADRGSYEQYF. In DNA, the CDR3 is TGTGCCATGGCGGACAGGGGCTCCTACGAGCAGTACTTC.

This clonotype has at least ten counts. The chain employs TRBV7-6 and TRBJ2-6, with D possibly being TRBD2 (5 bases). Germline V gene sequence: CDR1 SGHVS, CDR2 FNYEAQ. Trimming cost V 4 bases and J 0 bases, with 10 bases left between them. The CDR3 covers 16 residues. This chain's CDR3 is CASSSPAGSGANVLTF. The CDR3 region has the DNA TGTGCCAGCAGCTCCCCGGCGGGCTCTGGGGCCAACGTCCTGACTTTC.

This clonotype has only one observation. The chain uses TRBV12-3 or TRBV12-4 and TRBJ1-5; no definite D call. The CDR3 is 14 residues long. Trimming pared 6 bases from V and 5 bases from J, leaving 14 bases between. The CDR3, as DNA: TGTGCCAGCAGCCTCACCTCAGGAGATCAGCCCCAGCATTTT. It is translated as CASSLTSGDQPQHF.

The CDR3 coding sequence is TGCGCCAGCAGCGGTCCAAGGGGAGGGTCTGAAAAACTGTTTTTT. Translation: CASSGPRGGSEKLFF. The V and J genes are TRBV4-3 and TRBJ1-4, with D maybe TRBD1 (5 bases). The CDR3 consists of 15 residues. Deletions cut 5 bases from V and 7 bases from J, with 17 bases between. CDR1 and CDR2 (germline): LGHNA, YSLEER.